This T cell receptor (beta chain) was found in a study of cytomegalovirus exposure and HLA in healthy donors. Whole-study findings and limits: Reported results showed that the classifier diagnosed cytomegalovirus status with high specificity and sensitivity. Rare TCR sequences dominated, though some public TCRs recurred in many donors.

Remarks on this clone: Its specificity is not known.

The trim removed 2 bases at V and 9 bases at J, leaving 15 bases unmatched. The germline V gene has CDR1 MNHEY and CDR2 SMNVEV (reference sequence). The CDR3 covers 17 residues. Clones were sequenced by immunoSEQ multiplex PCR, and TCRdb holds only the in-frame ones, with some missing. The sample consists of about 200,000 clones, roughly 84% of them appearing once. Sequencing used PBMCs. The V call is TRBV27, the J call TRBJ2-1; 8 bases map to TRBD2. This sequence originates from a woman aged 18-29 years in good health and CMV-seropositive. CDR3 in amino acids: CASSLTSGDVRLTEQFF. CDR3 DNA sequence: TGTGCCAGCAGTTTAACTAGCGGAGACGTTAGGCTTACTGAGCAGTTCTTC.